This entry lists 29 T cell receptor beta chains sequenced from one sample in a study of regulatory T cells in long-lasting Graves disease. Libraries of TCR beta came from iRepertoire HTBI primers plus Arm-PCR of CDR3 regions. TCRdb analysed the multiplex PCR reads with MiXCR anew, one entry per CDR3 protein. The repertoire holds more than 400,000 distinct CDR3 sequences, with 15% to 20% as singletons. Time point meaning: newly diagnosed GD, antithyroid drugs for less than 3 months. PBMCs were the source of the RNA used for TCR sequencing. This sample also appeared in a second study, on T cells in Graves' hyperthyroidism and ophthalmopathy.

Sample: peripheral blood mononuclear cells (PBMCs), taken at new diagnosis, from a patient treated with antithyroid drugs. These TCRs come from a man aged 35 to 55 with Graves disease.

This chain links TRBV2 with TRBJ2-3; 12 positions agree with TRBD2. CDR1 and CDR2 (germline): SNHLY, FYNNEI. The CDR3 has 19 residues. V dropped 6 bases and J dropped 5; count of bases not matched to a gene: 18. The DNA for the CDR3 is TGTGCCAGCAGGGAACCGCTGGGACAGCCGGGACTAGCGGGAGATACGCAGTATTTT. Its protein is CASREPLGQPGLAGDTQYF. Complete variable domain (other parts from reference TRBV2 and TRBJ2-3): EPEVTQTPSHQVTQMGQEVILRCVPISNHLYFYWYRQILGQKVEFLVSFYNNEISEKSEIFDDQFSVERPDGSNFTLKIRSTKLEDSAMYFCASREPLGQPGLAGDTQYFGPGTRLTVL.

This clonotype was detected many times. V gene TRBV18 combines with J gene TRBJ1-1; D not certain. CDR1 and CDR2 from the germline V gene are KGHSH and LQKENI. V was trimmed by 0 bases and J by 8 bases, leaving 7 bases between them. The CDR3 runs to 12 residues. Here the CDR3 reads CASSPPSGEAFF. CDR3 nucleotide sequence: TGTGCCAGCTCACCACCGAGTGGGGAAGCTTTCTTT. Complete variable domain (other parts from reference TRBV18 and TRBJ1-1): NAGVMQNPRHLVRRRGQEARLRCSPMKGHSHVYWYRQLPEEGLKFMVYLQKENIIDESGMPKERFSAEFPKEGPSILRIQQVVRGDSAAYFCASSPPSGEAFFGQGTRLTVV.

This clonotype was seen repeatedly, ten times or more. This chain connects TRBV3-1 to TRBJ2-1; 14 bases match TRBD2. V dropped 1 base and J dropped 15; count of bases not matched to a gene: 5. Germline CDR1 LGHDT, CDR2 YNNKEL (reference sequence). The CDR3 sequence is 14 residues long. CDR3 residues: CASSQGLAGGGMFF. The CDR3 region has the DNA TGTGCCAGCAGCCAAGGACTAGCGGGAGGGGGGATGTTCTTC.

In its sample, this clonotype was seen many times. This sequence joins TRBV12-3 or TRBV12-4 and TRBJ2-3, with TRBD2 identical over 8 bases. J was trimmed by 6 bases and V by 5 bases; bases with no gene match: 10. CDR3 length equals 15 residues. CDR3 region: CASSPGGRPSDTQYF. Written as DNA, the CDR3 is TGTGCCAGCAGTCCCGGCGGGAGGCCTTCGGATACGCAGTATTTT.

This clonotype was detected many times. The chain recombines TRBV10-2 with TRBJ2-5, with D perhaps TRBD1 or TRBD2 (5 bases each). The germline CDR1 and CDR2 sequences are WSHSY and SAAADI. Trimming cost V 6 bases and J 1 base, with 21 bases left between them. The CDR3 has 17 residues. This CDR3 reads CASSPGRKAGGQETQYF. CDR3 bases: TGCGCCAGCAGCCCGGGACGGAAGGCGGGTGGCCAAGAGACCCAGTACTTC.

The V and J genes are TRBV10-2 and TRBJ1-2; D unresolved. Germline V gives CDR1 WSHSY, CDR2 SAAADI. Trimming removed 0 bases at V and 3 bases at J, with 5 bases between. This CDR3 comprises 13 residues. The CDR3 DNA reads as TGCGCCAGCAGTGAGTCATGGGACTATGGCTACACCTTC. It encodes CASSESWDYGYTF.

The V call is TRBV6-2 or TRBV6-3, the J call TRBJ2-2; D is unresolved. Germline CDR1 MNHEY, CDR2 SVGEGT. The CDR3 loop spans 14 amino acids. Trimming took 10 bases from V and 3 from J, leaving 15 bases between them. CDR3 in DNA: TGTGCCACTGCGGCCCGCTTGGACACCGGGGAGCTGTTTTTT. Its protein product is CATAARLDTGELFF.

This clonotype was detected many times. The genes are TRBV5-1 and TRBJ2-1, with 11 bases that match TRBD2. With 0 bases clipped from V and 0 bases from J, the junction kept 5 bases outside the gene matches. The CDR3 is 18 residues long. Germline assignment: CDR1 SGHRS and CDR2 YFSETQ. The CDR3 bases are TGCGCCAGCAGCTTGGCCCTAGCGGGAGGTTACTCCTACAATGAGCAGTTCTTC. Its translation: CASSLALAGGYSYNEQFF.

This clonotype was seen repeatedly, ten times or more. V is TRBV20-1 and J is TRBJ1-1, with unresolved D. Per germline, CDR1 DFQATT and CDR2 SNEGSKA (reference sequence). This CDR3 contains 13 residues. The CDR3 nucleotides read TGCAGCCCGTCGACTCCACGTCCCACTGAAGCTTTCTTT. Protein sequence: CSPSTPRPTEAFF.

This clonotype was counted once. A single base separates this from a much larger clone, so it may be a read error. Because the CDR3 is missing its conserved closing phenylalanine or tryptophan, this is likely a read error. V usage is TRBV7-9 and J usage is TRBJ2-5; perhaps D is TRBD1 or TRBD2 (5 bases each). The J call may not be correct, given that the DNA end is closer to TRBJ2-1. Germline V gives CDR1 SEHNR, CDR2 FQNEAQ (reference sequence). There are 13 residues in the CDR3. The CDR3 loop is CASSQRGNNEQFL. In DNA, the CDR3 is TGTGCCAGCAGCCAGAGGGGTAACAATGAGCAGTTCCTC.

This clonotype has more than one count but fewer than ten. The chain employs TRBV6-5 and TRBJ2-1; TRBD2 is a possible D gene (6 bases). Trimming shortened V by 0 bases and J by 7 bases, and 10 bases separated the two germline ends. The CDR3 runs 14 residues. Germline V CDR1 and CDR2: MNHEY, SVGAGI. In DNA form, the CDR3 reads TGTGCCAGCAGTTACTCGGCGGGGAGAAATGAGCAGTTCTTC. Its translation is CASSYSAGRNEQFF.

The rearrangement links TRBV28 to TRBJ2-2; 8 nucleotides align to TRBD2. V lost 2 bases to trimming and J lost 7 bases; unmatched junction nucleotides: 3. The germline V gene has CDR1 MDHEN and CDR2 SYDVKM. The CDR3 is 14 amino acids. This CDR3 is CASSLLAGHGELFF. DNA for the CDR3: TGTGCCAGCAGTTTACTAGCGGGTCACGGGGAGCTGTTTTTT. Supplemented by reference TRBV28 and TRBJ2-2, the full variable domain reads DVKVTQSSRYLVKRTGEKVFLECVQDMDHENMFWYRQDPGLGLRLIYFSYDVKMKEKGDIPEGYSVSREKKERFSLILESASTNQTSMYLCASSLLAGHGELFFGEGSRLTVL.

This clonotype has just a few counts. J is TRBJ2-1 and V is TRBV24-1, with 9 bases fitting TRBD2. Unmatched junction bases numbered 11, after V lost 3 bases and J lost 0 bases. Germline V gene sequence: CDR1 KGHDR, CDR2 SFDVKD. This CDR3 has 19 amino acids. The CDR3 DNA is TGTGCCACCAGTGATCAGGCCCCAACAGCGGGAGGCTCCTACAATGAGCAGTTCTTC. Translating it yields CATSDQAPTAGGSYNEQFF.

This clonotype appeared many times. The CDR3 DNA reads TGCAGCGTTGCCAGGGGTCAGGGGTCCAACACCGGGGAGCTGTTTTTT. Amino acids: CSVARGQGSNTGELFF. The V call is TRBV29-1, the J call TRBJ2-2, with D possibly TRBD1 on 6 matching bases. Germline V CDR1 and CDR2: SQVTM, ANQGSEA. The CDR3 has 16 amino acids. V gave up 4 bases and J gave up 2 bases, with 17 bases separating them.

This clonotype was picked up many times. The J gene is TRBJ2-7, the V gene TRBV20-1, with 8 nucleotides matching TRBD1. CDR3 length: 14 residues. V dropped 8 bases and J dropped 5; count of bases not matched to a gene: 14. Germline CDR1 DFQATT, CDR2 SNEGSKA (reference sequence). DNA for the CDR3: TGCAGTACTCGGTCCAGGACAGGGCTCCACGAGCAGTACTTC. It yields the protein CSTRSRTGLHEQYF.

This clonotype was seen repeatedly, ten times or more. V and J are TRBV2 and TRBJ2-1, with a tentative D call TRBD2 (6 bases). Germline-derived CDR1 and CDR2 are SNHLY and FYNNEI. With 3 bases removed from V and 8 bases from J, the gap between germline ends came to 14 bases. CDR3 length: 14 residues. Written as DNA, the CDR3 is TGTGCCAGCAGTGATGTCAGGAGGGACCATGAGCAGTTCTTC. Translating gives CASSDVRRDHEQFF.

In its sample, this clonotype was seen many times. The junction does not match germline at one end; this may be a read error. The chain carries TRBV7-9 and TRBJ2-7, with 11 nucleotides matching TRBD2. Germline lookup yields CDR1 SEHNR and CDR2 FQNEAQ (reference sequence). The CDR3 is made up of 15 amino acids. DNA of the CDR3: TGCGCCAGCAGCTTGGGGACTAGCGGTACCTACGAGCAGTACTTC. Protein sequence: CASSLGTSGTYEQYF.

This clonotype was observed at least ten times. The chain couples TRBV18 to TRBJ2-7; 8 nucleotides align to TRBD1. Germline CDR1 is KGHSH and CDR2 is LQKENI. V trimming: 6 bases; J trimming: 9 bases; junction bases outside the gene matches: 13. This CDR3 is 14 amino acids long. The CDR3 region is CASSPSPGGAGQYF. CDR3 nucleotide sequence: TGTGCCAGCTCCCCAAGCCCAGGGGGCGCTGGGCAGTACTTC.

This clonotype was picked up many times. The V call is TRBV2, the J call TRBJ2-7; the D gene is possibly TRBD2 (5 bases). CDR3 size: 13 residues. Germline CDR1 SNHLY, CDR2 FYNNEI. V lost 6 bases, J lost 4 bases, and 13 bases lay in between. CDR3 amino acids: CASSQRRGYEQYF. For the CDR3, the DNA is TGTGCCAGCAGCCAGCGTCGGGGATACGAGCAGTACTTC.

This clonotype has a count of ten or more. The DNA of the CDR3 is TGTGCCAGCAGCTTATGGCACTCTGGAAACACCATATATTTT. It encodes CASSLWHSGNTIYF. V is TRBV7-3 and J is TRBJ1-3; D unresolved. V lost 2 bases and J lost 0, with 5 bases in between. This CDR3 contains 14 residues. Germline-derived CDR1 and CDR2 are SGHTA and FQGTGA. The full variable domain, with the rest looked up from reference TRBV7-3 and TRBJ1-3, is GAGVSQTPSNKVTEKGKYVELRCDPISGHTALYWYRQSLGQGPEFLIYFQGTGAADDSGLPNDRFFAVRPEGSVSTLKIQRTERGDSAVYLCASSLWHSGNTIYFGEGSWLTVV.

In this sample, this clonotype turned up many times. Germline is not matched at one junction end, which may reflect a read error. The genes are TRBV5-1 and TRBJ2-3; 9 nucleotides match TRBD2. The CDR3 runs 16 residues. CDR1 is SGHRS and CDR2 is YFSETQ in the germline V gene. The CDR3 here is CASSLAASGKLDTQYF. CDR3 nucleotide sequence: TGTGCCAGCAGCCTCGCAGCTAGCGGGAAGCTAGATACGCAGTATTTT.

To note about this clonotype: A much larger clonotype is one base distant, so this may be a read error. The V gene is TRBV7-2, the J gene TRBJ2-3; D gene unclear. The CDR3 extends over 15 amino acids. Germline CDR1 is SGHTA and CDR2 is FQGNSA. The CDR3 protein is CASSPGPLSTDTRYF. The CDR3, as DNA: TGTGCCAGCAGCCCCGGACCTTTGAGCACAGATACGCGGTATTTT.

In nucleotides, the CDR3 is TGTGCCAGCAGCTTGAGTGGATGGACGCACTATGGCTACACCTTC. Translating it yields CASSLSGWTHYGYTF. J is TRBJ1-2 and V is TRBV5-6; no clear D. The CDR3 extends over 15 amino acids. The germline gives CDR1 SGHDT, CDR2 YYEEEE. V was shortened by 1 base and J by 3 bases, with 13 bases between the two germline ends.

In this sample, this clonotype turned up many times. The V gene is TRBV7-9, the J gene TRBJ2-7; the match to TRBD1 covers 7 bases. This CDR3 is built from 14 residues. The V segment lost 0 bases and the J segment 3 bases; nucleotides outside the gene matches: 2. The germline V gene encodes CDR1 SEHNR and CDR2 FQNEAQ (reference sequence). The CDR3 coding sequence is TGTGCCAGCAGCTTAGCTACAGGGGACTACGAGCAGTACTTC. Its translation is CASSLATGDYEQYF.

This clonotype has only one observation. Written as DNA, the CDR3 is TGCGCCAGCAGCTTGAACAAGGAATACGAGCAGTACTTC. This encodes CASSLNKEYEQYF. The chain carries TRBV5-1 and TRBJ2-7; D is unclear. Germline lookup yields CDR1 SGHRS and CDR2 YFSETQ. The V end lost 1 base, the J end lost 4 bases, and 9 bases lay between the germline ends. This CDR3 is 13 amino acids long.

In its sample, this clonotype was seen a few times. The J gene is TRBJ2-5, the V gene TRBV4-1; 11 bases agree with TRBD2. J gave up 1 base and V 1 base, and 2 bases lay outside the gene matches. CDR1 is MGHRA, CDR2 YSYEKL, per germline. The length of the CDR3 is 16 residues. The CDR3: CASSQALAGVQETQYF. CDR3 bases: TGCGCCAGCAGCCAAGCACTAGCGGGGGTCCAAGAGACCCAGTACTTC.

V is TRBV6-1 and J is TRBJ2-1; D possibly uses TRBD1 or TRBD2 (7 bases each). There are 18 residues in the CDR3. The germline gives CDR1 MNHNS, CDR2 SASEGT. Trimming shortened V by 5 bases and J by 2 bases, and 22 bases separated the two germline ends. The CDR3 is CASSTYRGAGLTYNEQFF. In DNA, the CDR3 is TGTGCCAGCAGTACTTACAGGGGAGCGGGACTCACCTACAATGAGCAGTTCTTC.

In this sample, this clonotype turned up many times. CDR3 loop: CASSPRDFLNTGELFF. CDR3 DNA sequence: TGTGCCAGCAGCCCGCGGGATTTCTTGAACACCGGGGAGCTGTTTTTT. The chain recombines TRBV11-1 with TRBJ2-2; weak D call: TRBD2 (6 bases). Trimming cost V 5 bases and J 1 base, with 14 bases left between them. The CDR3 runs to 16 residues. Per the germline V gene, CDR1 is SGHAT and CDR2 is FQDESV (reference sequence).

There are a few counts of this clonotype. The chain combines TRBV5-1 with TRBJ1-6; 10 positions match TRBD1. The CDR3 totals 14 residues. V lost 4 bases to trimming and J lost 7 bases; unmatched junction nucleotides: 2. Germline loops: CDR1 SGHRS, CDR2 YFSETQ. Written as DNA, the CDR3 is TGCGCCAGCAGCGGGACAGGGGCCAATTCACCCCTCCACTTT. Protein product: CASSGTGANSPLHF.